The 13 T cell receptor beta chains given below trace back to one sample, sequenced in a study of identical twins. TCRdb processed the 5' RACE reads anew with MiXCR; each CDR3 protein has one entry. This table holds some 590,000 distinct CDR3 sequences, 9% to 10% found once. These records were also assigned to another study, of yellow fever vaccine responses in identical twins.

What was sequenced was PBMCs. All receptors come from a young woman in good health.

The chain is built from TRBV7-2 and TRBJ1-1; no firm D call. CDR1 and CDR2 (germline): SGHTA, FQGNSA. V lost 4 bases, J lost 5 bases, and 8 bases lay in between. This CDR3 region has 12 residues. CDR3 loop: CASSYLTTEAFF. The CDR3, as DNA: TGTGCCAGCAGCTACCTGACGACTGAAGCTTTCTTT.

The chain has TRBV12-3 or TRBV12-4 and TRBJ1-5; tentatively, D is TRBD1 (5 bases). The V end was cut by 5 bases, the J end by 4 bases, with 12 bases between. The CDR3 runs 14 residues. The DNA for the CDR3 is TGTGCCAGCAGTCTACGGGACTTGAATCAGCCCCAGCATTTT. Its translation: CASSLRDLNQPQHF.

This clonotype was seen a handful of times. At one end, the junction sequence differs from germline, possibly due to a read error. The chain joins TRBV7-3 to TRBJ1-1, with 7 bases lining up with TRBD1. CDR3 length: 15 residues. Per the germline V gene, CDR1 is SGHTA and CDR2 is FQGTGA. The CDR3 sequence: CASSLTTGYGTEAFF. For the CDR3, the DNA is TGTGCCAGCAGCCTAACGACAGGGTATGGCACTGAAGCTTTCTTT. The whole variable domain, remainder taken from reference TRBV7-3 and TRBJ1-1, is GAGVSQTPSNKVTEKGKYVELRCDPISGHTALYWYRQSLGQGPEFLIYFQGTGAADDSGLPNDRFFAVRPEGSVSTLKIQRTERGDSAVYLCASSLTTGYGTEAFFGQGTRLTVV.

This clonotype was recorded a few times. The chain couples TRBV10-3 to TRBJ1-2; 10 positions match TRBD1. The germline V gene encodes CDR1 ENHRY and CDR2 SYGVKD. There are 14 residues in the CDR3. V was clipped by 2 bases and J by 8 bases; unmatched bases: 5. The CDR3 bases are TGTGCCATCAGTGAGCCGACAGGGGGCGGGGGCTACACCTTC. Translating it yields CAISEPTGGGGYTF.

This clonotype has a count of ten or more. The chain is built from TRBV6-5 and TRBJ2-1; D not certain. The CDR3 is 14 residues long. V gave up 3 bases and J gave up 0 bases, with 6 bases separating them. Germline V gives CDR1 MNHEY, CDR2 SVGAGI. CDR3 amino acids: CASSYQSSYNEQFF. The CDR3 DNA sequence: TGTGCCAGCAGTTATCAGTCCTCCTACAATGAGCAGTTCTTC.

The chain uses TRBV5-1 and TRBJ2-3; 8 nucleotides match TRBD1. Germline CDR1 SGHRS, CDR2 YFSETQ. Trimming took 2 bases from V and 6 from J; bases not matched to a gene: 11. This CDR3 has 16 amino acids. CDR3 sequence: CASSFVGGQVRDTQYF. Here the CDR3 DNA reads TGCGCCAGCAGCTTTGTAGGGGGACAGGTTCGTGATACGCAGTATTTT.

In this sample, this clonotype turned up many times. The rearrangement joins TRBV5-1 to TRBJ2-2, with TRBD2 identical over 7 bases. The CDR3 has 13 amino acids. The J segment lost 6 bases and the V segment lost 7 bases, leaving 6 bases of the junction unmatched. Per the germline V gene, CDR1 is SGHRS and CDR2 is YFSETQ. The CDR3 loop reads CASSTGGSGELFF. CDR3 sequence (DNA): TGCGCCAGCTCCACCGGGGGGTCCGGGGAGCTGTTTTTT. Together with reference TRBV5-1 and TRBJ2-2, the CDR3 gives the full variable domain: KAGVTQTPRYLIKTRGQQVTLSCSPISGHRSVSWYQQTPGQGLQFLFEYFSETQRNKGNFPGRFSGRQFSNSRSEMNVSTLELGDSALYLCASSTGGSGELFFGEGSRLTVL.

This clonotype has more than one count but fewer than ten. The chain links TRBV6-2 or TRBV6-3 to TRBJ2-7; D not certain. The CDR3 totals 13 residues. V lost 5 bases to trimming and J lost 1 base, with 9 bases between them. CDR1 MNHEY and CDR2 SVGEGT come from the germline V gene. In DNA, the CDR3 is TGTGCCAGCAGTCAGGACCAGTCCTACGAGCAGTACTTC. It codes for CASSQDQSYEQYF.

The chain couples TRBV6-4 to TRBJ2-1, with a tentative D call TRBD2 (5 bases). Germline CDR1 and CDR2: MRHNA and SNTAGT. The CDR3 runs to 13 residues. V was cut by 5 bases and J by 4 bases, with 9 bases left in between. CDR3 sequence reads: CASSRGLYNEQFF. CDR3 coding DNA: TGTGCCAGCAGTCGCGGGCTTTACAATGAGCAGTTCTTC.

This clonotype was found many times. J is TRBJ2-7 and V is TRBV5-1; 7 bases match TRBD2. The CDR3 has 15 amino acids. Germline V gene data show CDR1 as SGHRS and CDR2 as YFSETQ. With 6 bases clipped from V and 0 bases from J, the junction kept 9 bases outside the gene matches. CDR3 sequence: CASNHGRDYSYEQYF. The CDR3 DNA follows: TGCGCCAGCAACCACGGCCGGGACTACTCCTACGAGCAGTACTTC.

This clonotype was detected many times. The chain combines TRBV5-6 with TRBJ2-3; TRBD2 matches 13 bases. The CDR3 totals 16 residues. Germline V gives CDR1 SGHDT, CDR2 YYEEEE. V trimming: 2 bases; J trimming: 7 bases; junction bases outside the gene matches: 7. CDR3 DNA sequence: TGTGCCAGCAGCTTTTCGTTACTAGCGGGAGGGTATACGCAGTATTTT. Its translation: CASSFSLLAGGYTQYF.

This clonotype has just a few counts. The chain joins TRBV14 to TRBJ2-1; D remains ambiguous. The CDR3 is 14 amino acids. V shed 0 bases and J shed 3 bases, with 6 bases lying between them. Per germline, CDR1 SGHDN and CDR2 FVKESK. The CDR3 region has the DNA TGTGCCAGCAGCCAAGATGCGGACTACAATGAGCAGTTCTTC. It codes for CASSQDADYNEQFF.

This clonotype was seen only a few times. V usage is TRBV3-1 and J usage is TRBJ2-3, with D possibly being TRBD1 (5 bases). Trimming took 1 base from V and 5 from J, leaving 16 bases between them. The CDR3 covers 16 residues. Germline V gene sequence: CDR1 LGHDT, CDR2 YNNKEL (reference sequence). The DNA of the CDR3 is TGTGCCAGCAGCCAAGGAGGAAGGGGATCAGGAGATACGCAGTATTTT. This encodes CASSQGGRGSGDTQYF.